This entry lists 17 T cell receptor beta chains sequenced from one sample in a study of response to subunit inactivated influenza vaccine. TCRdb used MiXCR to reprocess the RT-PCR reads, holding one entry per CDR3 protein. Found here are more than 400,000 distinct CDR3 sequences, under 8.5% of them singletons; the top ten hold about an eighth. The sample here was PBMCs from blood, taken 23 months after vaccination. The receptor set was obtained from a man aged 50 to 75 who received an inactivated influenza vaccine.

V and J are TRBV28 and TRBJ2-7, with D hard to call. The CDR3 is made up of 14 amino acids. V was trimmed by 7 bases and J by 4 bases, leaving 17 bases between them. CDR1 is MDHEN, CDR2 SYDVKM, per germline. The DNA of the CDR3 is TGTGCCAGCAAACGGGTCGTGGGCGGTTACGAGCAGTACTTC. It is translated as CASKRVVGGYEQYF.

Many counts were recorded for this clonotype. The V gene is TRBV20-1, the J gene TRBJ1-6; 7 bases are a match to TRBD1. Germline CDR1 is DFQATT and CDR2 is SNEGSKA (reference sequence). The CDR3 consists of 15 residues. The V gene end was trimmed by 3 bases and the J gene end by 8 bases; junction bases not matched to a gene: 10. The CDR3 sequence: CSASGQVGPYSPLHF. The CDR3 DNA sequence: TGCAGTGCTAGTGGACAGGTGGGCCCCTATTCACCCCTCCACTTT.

DNA for the CDR3: TGTGCCAGCAGCTCGACGCGGTGGGGGACCTACAATGAGCAGTTCTTC. As protein: CASSSTRWGTYNEQFF. The chain couples TRBV7-8 to TRBJ2-1, with D perhaps assigned TRBD1 or TRBD2 (5 bases each). CDR1 SGHVS and CDR2 FQNEAQ come from the germline V gene. This CDR3 has 16 residues. V lost 4 bases, J lost 2 bases, and 15 bases lay in between.

This clonotype was recorded many times. The rearrangement joins TRBV4-2 to TRBJ2-1; 10 bases map to TRBD2. The germline V gene encodes CDR1 LGHNA and CDR2 YNFKEQ. Trimming cost V 3 bases and J 5 bases; bases outside gene matches: 7. The CDR3 is 16 residues long. The CDR3 region has the DNA TGTGCCAGCAGCCATTCTCTAGCGGGAGTCGACAATGAGCAGTTCTTC. Protein sequence: CASSHSLAGVDNEQFF.

Only a few counts were recorded for this clonotype. The chain recombines TRBV20-1 with TRBJ2-1; the D call may be TRBD1 or TRBD2 (7 bases each). The CDR3 sequence is 15 residues long. Germline V CDR1 and CDR2: DFQATT, SNEGSKA (reference sequence). The V gene lost 5 bases and the J gene lost 5 bases, with 19 bases spanning the gap. The CDR3 sequence: CSALGGAGVHNEQFF. Written as DNA, the CDR3 is TGCAGTGCTCTAGGGGGCGCGGGAGTCCACAATGAGCAGTTCTTC.

This clonotype was found many times. DNA of the CDR3: TGTGCCAGCAGCGTAGCAGCGGGGGGGCGCACAGATACGCAGTATTTT. Protein: CASSVAAGGRTDTQYF. The chain combines TRBV9 with TRBJ2-3, with 10 bases fitting TRBD2. CDR1 is SGDLS, CDR2 YYNGEE, per germline. This CDR3 comprises 16 residues. The ends lost 0 bases at V and 1 base at J; junction bases unmatched: 2.

This clonotype has a count of ten or more. The chain recombines TRBV20-1 with TRBJ1-4; 9 bases line up with TRBD1. Germline CDR1 DFQATT, CDR2 SNEGSKA (reference sequence). Germline trimming cut 4 bases from V and 7 bases from J; bases unmatched to any gene: 4. The CDR3 extends over 13 amino acids. CDR3 DNA: TGCAGTGCTACGGACAGGGGTTTTGAAAAACTGTTTTTT. It codes for CSATDRGFEKLFF.

The chain combines TRBV6-5 with TRBJ1-2, with D hard to call. The V gene lost 2 bases and the J gene lost 3 bases, with 7 bases spanning the gap. Germline CDR1 and CDR2: MNHEY and SVGAGI. The CDR3 spans 13 residues. CDR3 nucleotide sequence: TGTGCCAGCAGTTACCCTGGTTACTATGGCTACACCTTC. Translated: CASSYPGYYGYTF.

In this sample, this clonotype turned up many times. The CDR3 coding sequence is TGTGCCAGCAGCCAAGTTTGGGGGGGGCGGATGGAGGAGCAGTACTTC. Its translation is CASSQVWGGRMEEQYF. The V call is TRBV4-2, the J call TRBJ2-7, with D possibly TRBD2 on 7 matching bases. This CDR3 is 16 amino acids long. The germline CDR1 and CDR2 sequences are LGHNA and YNFKEQ. V was trimmed by 1 base and J by 7 bases, leaving 20 bases between them.

This clonotype showed up just a few times. The V and J genes are TRBV16 and TRBJ2-1, with D perhaps matching TRBD2 (5 bases). Per the germline V gene, CDR1 is KGHSY and CDR2 is FQNENV. V lost 1 base and J 5 bases, leaving 9 bases between the germline ends. The CDR3 length is 14 residues. The chain's CDR3 is CASSQFGADNEQFF. The CDR3 DNA reads TGTGCCAGCAGCCAATTCGGAGCGGACAATGAGCAGTTCTTC.

In this sample, this clonotype turned up a few times. The CDR3 region is CASSLGLVENEQFF. The CDR3 DNA reads TGCGCCAGCAGCTTGGGACTAGTGGAAAATGAGCAGTTCTTC. This sequence joins TRBV5-1 and TRBJ2-1, with a possible D match to TRBD2 (6 bases). Trimming shortened V by 0 bases and J by 7 bases, and 11 bases separated the two germline ends. CDR3 length: 14 residues. CDR1 SGHRS and CDR2 YFSETQ come from the germline V gene.

The chain employs TRBV5-4 and TRBJ2-5, with 12 bases aligning to TRBD2. This CDR3 contains 18 residues. Germline-derived CDR1 and CDR2 are SGHNT and YYREEE (reference sequence). The trim removed 9 bases at V and 0 bases at J, leaving 15 bases unmatched. CDR3 sequence: CAIGRGLAGGPYQETQYF. The DNA of the CDR3 is TGTGCCATCGGCCGTGGGCTAGCGGGAGGGCCATACCAAGAGACCCAGTACTTC.

The chain links TRBV6-5 to TRBJ2-7; the D call may be TRBD1 or TRBD2 (5 bases each). This CDR3 region has 14 residues. The germline V and J ends were trimmed by 2 bases and 6 bases, with 14 bases remaining between them. Per germline, CDR1 MNHEY and CDR2 SVGAGI. The CDR3 region is CASSYGIEGLEQYF. Written as DNA, the CDR3 is TGTGCCAGCAGTTACGGTATAGAGGGGCTCGAGCAGTACTTC.

The chain has TRBV20-1 and TRBJ2-1, with no clear D. The CDR3 totals 13 residues. CDR1 and CDR2 from the germline V gene are DFQATT and SNEGSKA (reference sequence). The V end was cut by 0 bases, the J end by 8 bases, with 11 bases between. The CDR3 region is CSAREDEGHEQFF. CDR3 bases: TGCAGTGCTAGAGAGGACGAAGGGCATGAGCAGTTCTTC.

This clonotype was found a few times. The rearrangement joins TRBV7-2 to TRBJ2-5; D unresolved. V gave up 3 bases and J gave up 5 bases, with 7 bases separating them. The CDR3 length is 12 residues. CDR1 is SGHTA and CDR2 is FQGNSA in the germline V gene. Here the CDR3 reads CASSFYAETQYF. The CDR3 nucleotides are TGTGCCAGCAGCTTCTATGCGGAGACCCAGTACTTC. The full variable domain, with the rest looked up from reference TRBV7-2 and TRBJ2-5, is GAGVSQSPSNKVTEKGKDVELRCDPISGHTALYWYRQSLGQGLEFLIYFQGNSAPDKSGLPSDRFSAERTGGSVSTLTIQRTQQEDSAVYLCASSFYAETQYFGPGTRLLVL.

The V call is TRBV6-2 or TRBV6-3, the J call TRBJ2-5; D may be TRBD1 (5 bases). CDR3 length equals 13 residues. Germline CDR1 reads MNHEY; CDR2 reads SVGEGT. V was pared by 8 bases and J by 1 base, with 11 bases between. The CDR3, as DNA: TGTGCCAGCGCTCCAGGGCCCCAAGAGACCCAGTACTTC. This codes for CASAPGPQETQYF.

This clonotype was seen many times. The V call is TRBV6-2 or TRBV6-3, the J call TRBJ2-7; D may be TRBD2 (6 bases). This CDR3 has 14 residues. In germline, CDR1 is MNHEY, CDR2 SVGEGT. Trimming left V 7 bases short and J 2 bases short, with 15 bases between. CDR3 DNA sequence: TGTGCCAGCATAAGGGACGCGGGGACCTACGAGCAGTACTTC. It yields the protein CASIRDAGTYEQYF.